A single sample is the source of the 9 T cell receptor beta chains below, sequenced in a study of yellow fever vaccine responses in identical twins. A single record per CDR3 protein comes from TCRdb applying MiXCR to the RT-PCR reads. The data hold under 9,000 distinct CDR3 sequences, with approximately 80% observed a single time. The sequencing here drew on T cells from blood (PBMCs), unsorted or a sorted subset (not recorded which), taken before or after yellow fever vaccination (not recorded which). These receptors were taken from a woman between 18 and 30 years old who received the yellow fever vaccine.

The chain recombines TRBV7-3 with TRBJ2-1, with 10 bases that match TRBD2. Germline V gene lookup returns CDR1 SGHTA and CDR2 FQGTGA. The CDR3 extends over 18 amino acids. Trimming at V came to 5 bases and at J to 0 bases, leaving 10 bases not matched to a gene. In nucleotides, the CDR3 is TGTGCCAGCAGCACTAGGACTAGCGGACAAGCCTCCTACAATGAGCAGTTCTTC. As protein: CASSTRTSGQASYNEQFF.

This clonotype was recorded once. The chain recombines TRBV12-1 with TRBJ2-7. TRBV12-1 is a pseudogene segment. This CDR3 spans 12 amino acids. The CDR3 loop reads CASSISYYEQYV. CDR3 sequence (DNA): TGTGCCAGCAGCATCAGCTACTACGAGCAGTACGTC.

A few counts support this clonotype. In DNA form, the CDR3 reads TGCAGTGCTAAAGGAGCGCTAAAAGATACGCAGTATTTT. This codes for CSAKGALKDTQYF. The chain links TRBV20-1 to TRBJ2-3; D call uncertain. CDR1 DFQATT and CDR2 SNEGSKA come from the germline V gene (reference sequence). CDR3 length: 13 residues. Trimming removed 4 bases at V and 5 bases at J, with 13 bases between.

This clonotype was seen just once. The chain joins TRBV6-5 to TRBJ1-2; D remains ambiguous. Germline V gives CDR1 MNHEY, CDR2 SVGAGI. CDR3 length equals 15 residues. V was pared by 0 bases and J by 4 bases, with 12 bases between. The CDR3 loop reads CASSYSTGFIYGYTF. CDR3 coding DNA: TGTGCCAGCAGTTACTCCACGGGGTTTATCTATGGCTACACCTTC.

V and J are TRBV28 and TRBJ2-1; 9 bases agree with TRBD2. With V trimmed by 6 bases and J by 4 bases, 7 bases remained unmatched. The CDR3 loop spans 15 amino acids. Germline CDR1 is MDHEN and CDR2 is SYDVKM. In DNA, the CDR3 is TGTGCCAGCAGCTTGGGCGGGAGGGGATACAATGAGCAGTTCTTC. Its translation is CASSLGGRGYNEQFF.

The V gene is TRBV28, the J gene TRBJ2-7; D unclear. From germline, CDR1 is MDHEN and CDR2 SYDVKM. V was pared by 4 bases and J by 3 bases, with 13 bases between. This CDR3 comprises 14 residues. The CDR3 region has the DNA TGTGCCAGCAGTTCCCTCTTAAGGCTCTACGAGCAGTACTTC. This codes for CASSSLLRLYEQYF.

The gene calls are TRBV11-3 and TRBJ2-3; TRBD2 matches 7 bases. Per the germline V gene, CDR1 is SGHNT and CDR2 is YENEEA. There are 14 residues in the CDR3. Trimming took 5 bases from V and 1 from J; bases not matched to a gene: 3. CDR3 nucleotide sequence: TGTGCCAGCAGCCGGGACTACGGCACAGATACGCAGTATTTT. It specifies CASSRDYGTDTQYF.

The gene calls are TRBV20-1 and TRBJ2-7; D tentatively reads TRBD1 or TRBD2 (5 bases each). Germline assignment: CDR1 DFQATT and CDR2 SNEGSKA (reference sequence). This CDR3 contains 12 residues. V lost 6 bases and J 2 bases, leaving 11 bases between the germline ends. Here the CDR3 reads CSALRDPYEQYV. CDR3 bases: TGCAGTGCCCTCAGGGACCCCTACGAGCAGTACGTC.

V gene TRBV6-4 combines with J gene TRBJ2-2, with D unresolved. This CDR3 comprises 13 residues. Germline V CDR1 and CDR2: MRHNA, SNTAGT. Trimming left V 0 bases short and J 6 bases short, with 5 bases between. The CDR3 reads CASSDSDSGELFF. CDR3 coding DNA: TGTGCCAGCAGTGACTCTGACTCCGGGGAGCTGTTTTTT.